A single sample is the source of the 27 T cell receptor beta chains below, sequenced in a study of blood T cell repertoires in COVID-19. This table comes from immunoSEQ multiplex PCR, and its TCRdb copy is limited to in-frame clones, with some not included. Found here are over 85,000 clones, roughly 84% of them singletons; the top ten hold roughly 4.1%. The sequencing sample was made of peripheral blood. Receptor source: a human donor in a cohort sampled during active COVID-19.

The chain has TRBV5-1 and TRBJ1-2; 9 bases agree with TRBD1. Germline V lookup: CDR1 SGHRS, CDR2 YFSETQ. CDR3 length equals 14 residues. The V and J ends lost 3 bases and 4 bases, in that order; junction bases with no gene match: 4. This chain's CDR3 is CASSSGQGTYGYTF. CDR3 nucleotides: TGCGCCAGCAGCTCGGGACAGGGAACCTATGGCTACACCTTC.

This clone occurred a few times. V and J are TRBV7-2 and TRBJ1-1; 10 bases agree with TRBD1. This CDR3 comprises 14 residues. V shed 8 bases, J shed 1 base, and the junction held 4 bases outside the gene matches. Germline V gene data show CDR1 as SGHTA and CDR2 as FQGNSA. The CDR3 DNA reads as TGTGCCAGCGGGACAGGGGTGGCGAACACTGAAGCTTTCTTT. Translating it yields CASGTGVANTEAFF. Full variable domain (outside the CDR3, taken from reference TRBV7-2 and TRBJ1-1): GAGVSQSPSNKVTEKGKDVELRCDPISGHTALYWYRQSLGQGLEFLIYFQGNSAPDKSGLPSDRFSAERTGGSVSTLTIQRTQQEDSAVYLCASGTGVANTEAFFGQGTRLTVV.

This clone was seen just once. The chain recombines TRBV7-8 with TRBJ1-2; TRBD1 matches 8 bases. V dropped 6 bases and J dropped 5; count of bases not matched to a gene: 11. Germline CDR1 is SGHVS and CDR2 is FQNEAQ. The CDR3 has 15 amino acids. The DNA of the CDR3 is TGTGCCAGCAGTCCCGACAGGGGCAGGCCGTATGGCTACACCTTC. Translating it yields CASSPDRGRPYGYTF.

V is TRBV9 and J is TRBJ2-2; 7 positions match TRBD2. Trimming took 3 bases from V and 9 from J; bases not matched to a gene: 8. The CDR3 consists of 14 residues. Germline CDR1 is SGDLS and CDR2 is YYNGEE. The CDR3 region is CASSASERGRELFF. DNA of the CDR3: TGTGCCAGCAGCGCCTCAGAGCGGGGTAGGGAGCTGTTTTTT.

The chain couples TRBV5-4 to TRBJ2-7; 9 bases fit TRBD2. Unmatched junction bases numbered 7, after V lost 4 bases and J lost 2 bases. The CDR3 consists of 15 residues. The germline V gene has CDR1 SGHNT and CDR2 YYREEE (reference sequence). This chain's CDR3 is CASSAPTSGPYEQYF. The DNA for the CDR3 is TGTGCCAGCAGCGCTCCGACTAGCGGACCCTACGAGCAGTACTTC.

The V gene is TRBV4-1, the J gene TRBJ2-1; 8 bases match TRBD2. V shed 2 bases, J shed 4 bases, and the junction held 4 bases outside the gene matches. The CDR3 runs to 15 residues. The germline V gene has CDR1 MGHRA and CDR2 YSYEKL. The CDR3 spells CASSQSERGYNEQFF. In nucleotides, the CDR3 is TGCGCCAGCAGCCAATCTGAGCGGGGGTACAATGAGCAGTTCTTC.

The gene calls are TRBV11-3 and TRBJ2-1; TRBD2 aligns across 8 bases. Trimming removed 1 base from V and 8 bases from J; junction bases left unmatched: 7. Germline CDR1 reads SGHNT; CDR2 reads YENEEA. This CDR3 comprises 15 residues. DNA of the CDR3: TGTGCCAGCAGCTTAGGGCGGGGGGCTCTCGATGAGCAGTTCTTC. Its translation is CASSLGRGALDEQFF.

The genes are TRBV5-6 and TRBJ2-7; 10 positions match TRBD2. V dropped 4 bases and J dropped 4; count of bases not matched to a gene: 8. CDR3 length: 15 residues. The germline V gene has CDR1 SGHDT and CDR2 YYEEEE. The CDR3 sequence: CASSPVGTSVYEQYF. DNA of the CDR3: TGTGCCAGCAGCCCAGTGGGGACTAGCGTGTACGAGCAGTACTTC.

The chain links TRBV2 to TRBJ1-5; TRBD1 agrees at 10 bases. The germline V gene encodes CDR1 SNHLY and CDR2 FYNNEI. The V segment lost 11 bases and the J segment 4 bases; nucleotides outside the gene matches: 11. The CDR3 sequence is 15 residues long. The CDR3 here is CASHRGTGVNQPQHF. The CDR3 DNA reads TGTGCCTCCCACCGGGGGACAGGGGTGAATCAGCCCCAGCATTTT.

The rearrangement uses TRBV6-2 or TRBV6-3 and TRBJ2-5, with D possibly TRBD1 on 6 matching bases. Trimming stripped 8 bases from V and 1 base from J, with 17 bases between. Per the germline V gene, CDR1 is MNHEY and CDR2 is SVGEGT. The CDR3 runs to 15 residues. CDR3 nucleotides: TGTGCCAGCGGCCCCGTTACAGGGCTCCAAGAGACCCAGTACTTC. This sequence encodes CASGPVTGLQETQYF.

The genes are TRBV6-5 and TRBJ1-4; D possibly corresponds to TRBD1 (6 bases). This CDR3 region has 14 residues. Trimming removed 2 bases from V and 8 bases from J, with 12 bases in between. In germline, CDR1 is MNHEY, CDR2 SVGAGI. Here the CDR3 DNA reads TGTGCCAGCAGTTACGCAGGGGCTGGCGAAAAACTGTTTTTT. Amino acid sequence: CASSYAGAGEKLFF.

J is TRBJ1-4 and V is TRBV11-2; D is unresolved. V was shortened by 4 bases and J by 0 bases, with 21 bases between the two germline ends. The length of the CDR3 is 19 residues. The germline V gene has CDR1 SGHAT and CDR2 FQNNGV. In DNA, the CDR3 is TGTGCCAGCAGCTCCAGATCGATAGCAGGAGGGACAACTAATGAAAAACTGTTTTTT. Its protein is CASSSRSIAGGTTNEKLFF.

This clone occurred a few times. The chain has TRBV5-8 and TRBJ1-5; 8 bases agree with TRBD1. Germline assignment: CDR1 SGHTS and CDR2 YDEGEE. V lost 4 bases, J lost 2 bases, and 8 bases stayed unmatched. The CDR3 has 16 amino acids. The CDR3: CASSLDRELGNQPQHF. Written as DNA, the CDR3 is TGTGCCAGCAGCCTGGACAGGGAGCTGGGCAATCAGCCCCAGCATTTT.

V is TRBV18 and J is TRBJ1-5; D gene unclear. Trimming removed 3 bases from V and 7 bases from J, with 19 bases in between. The length of the CDR3 is 16 residues. The germline gives CDR1 KGHSH, CDR2 LQKENI. CDR3 coding DNA: TGTGCCAGCTCACCCTCCCCCGGCAGGTCGGTCCAGCCCCAGCATTTT. Translation gives CASSPSPGRSVQPQHF.

This chain uses TRBV9 with TRBJ2-3; the D gene is possibly TRBD1 (6 bases). Germline V gives CDR1 SGDLS, CDR2 YYNGEE. Deletions cut 0 bases from V and 1 base from J, with 12 bases between. This CDR3 contains 16 residues. CDR3 region: CASSVVAGARTDTQYF. CDR3 DNA: TGTGCCAGCAGCGTAGTGGCAGGGGCCCGCACAGATACGCAGTATTTT. Looking up the rest from reference TRBV9 and TRBJ2-3 gives the full variable domain: DSGVTQTPKHLITATGQRVTLRCSPRSGDLSVYWYQQSLDQGLQFLIQYYNGEERAKGNILERFSAQQFPDLHSELNLSSLELGDSALYFCASSVVAGARTDTQYFGPGTRLTVL.

This clone was recorded only once. The chain links TRBV19 to TRBJ2-3; 7 bases align to TRBD1. Germline-derived CDR1 and CDR2 are LNHDA and SQIVND (reference sequence). The CDR3 has 15 amino acids. V was clipped by 5 bases and J by 4 bases; unmatched bases: 9. The CDR3 sequence: CASSRDRAGADTQYF. The CDR3 nucleotides read TGTGCCAGTAGTCGAGACAGGGCAGGCGCAGATACGCAGTATTTT.

This chain joins TRBV5-1 and TRBJ1-6; 7 bases align to TRBD1. The germline V gene encodes CDR1 SGHRS and CDR2 YFSETQ. The CDR3 runs 15 residues. V was clipped by 4 bases and J by 6 bases; unmatched bases: 7. The CDR3 DNA sequence: TGCGCCAGCAGCACGGAGGGACAGATTAATTCACCCCTCCACTTT. This encodes CASSTEGQINSPLHF. The variable domain in full, with the rest retrieved from reference TRBV5-1 and TRBJ1-6, is KAGVTQTPRYLIKTRGQQVTLSCSPISGHRSVSWYQQTPGQGLQFLFEYFSETQRNKGNFPGRFSGRQFSNSRSEMNVSTLELGDSALYLCASSTEGQINSPLHFGNGTRLTVT.

This sequence joins TRBV10-2 and TRBJ2-1; 15 bases agree with TRBD2. After removal of 4 bases from V and 8 bases from J, the junction contained 3 bases not matched to a gene. The CDR3 runs to 15 residues. Germline V lookup: CDR1 WSHSY, CDR2 SAAADI. CDR3 DNA sequence: TGCGCCAGCAGTGGGACTAGCGGGGGGGCTTATGAGCAGTTCTTC. It is translated as CASSGTSGGAYEQFF.

The chain is built from TRBV5-5 and TRBJ1-1, with TRBD1 matching over 7 bases. There are 18 residues in the CDR3. After removal of 4 bases from V and 7 bases from J, the junction contained 22 bases not matched to a gene. Germline assignment: CDR1 SGHKS and CDR2 YYEKEE (reference sequence). The chain's CDR3 is CASSVLTSSGGGQVEAFF. CDR3 nucleotide sequence: TGTGCCAGCAGCGTGCTAACCTCTTCAGGGGGAGGACAGGTTGAAGCTTTCTTT. The whole variable domain, remainder taken from reference TRBV5-5 and TRBJ1-1, is DAGVTQSPTHLIKTRGQQVTLRCSPISGHKSVSWYQQVLGQGPQFIFQYYEKEERGRGNFPDRFSARQFPNYSSELNVNALLLGDSALYLCASSVLTSSGGGQVEAFFGQGTRLTVV.

V and J are TRBV10-3 and TRBJ1-1; D not certain. With 4 bases removed from V and 0 bases from J, the gap between germline ends came to 9 bases. CDR3 size: 14 residues. CDR1 ENHRY and CDR2 SYGVKD come from the germline V gene. CDR3 sequence (DNA): TGTGCCATCAGTGCGGAGATTCTGAACACTGAAGCTTTCTTT. It encodes CAISAEILNTEAFF.

The V call is TRBV7-2, the J call TRBJ1-4; TRBD1 matches at 7 bases. Germline-derived CDR1 and CDR2 are SGHTA and FQGNSA. V dropped 5 bases and J dropped 6; count of bases not matched to a gene: 3. This CDR3 is built from 13 residues. The CDR3: CASSRGTDEKLFF. CDR3 nucleotides: TGTGCCAGCAGCCGGGGGACAGATGAAAAACTGTTTTTT.

V gene TRBV11-3 combines with J gene TRBJ1-1; 7 bases align to TRBD1. This CDR3 contains 14 residues. The trim removed 5 bases at V and 1 base at J, leaving 4 bases unmatched. Germline values: CDR1 SGHNT, CDR2 YENEEA. CDR3 protein: CASSRQGPNTEAFF. CDR3 DNA sequence: TGTGCCAGCAGCCGACAGGGCCCGAACACTGAAGCTTTCTTT.

This clone appeared a few times. J is TRBJ2-7 and V is TRBV4-3, with 8 bases fitting TRBD1. The germline V gene has CDR1 LGHNA and CDR2 YSLEER. The CDR3 covers 15 residues. Germline trimming cut 2 bases from V and 4 bases from J; bases unmatched to any gene: 7. In nucleotides, the CDR3 is TGCGCCAGCAGCCAATCTACAGGGGGAGGATACGAGCAGTACTTC. This gives the protein CASSQSTGGGYEQYF.

The J gene is TRBJ1-2, the V gene TRBV7-9; possibly TRBD1 for D (5 bases). The germline V and J ends were trimmed by 3 bases and 2 bases, with 10 bases remaining between them. CDR1 is SEHNR, CDR2 FQNEAQ, per germline (reference sequence). This CDR3 contains 14 residues. The CDR3 loop is CASSLSGLNYGYTF. The CDR3 bases are TGTGCCAGCAGCTTGTCAGGGTTGAACTATGGCTACACCTTC.

The chain uses TRBV10-1 and TRBJ2-7, with a possible D match to TRBD1 (6 bases). CDR1 is WNHNN and CDR2 is SYGVQD in the germline V gene (reference sequence). CDR3 length: 12 amino acids. The ends were cut back, 11 bases at V and 3 bases at J, with 14 bases in the middle. DNA of the CDR3: TGCGCCGTCCGGGACAAAGACTACGAGCAGTACTTC. It translates to CAVRDKDYEQYF.

This rearrangement joins TRBV21-1 to TRBJ2-5; the D segment call TRBD2 is taken from the table without a DNA check. TRBV21-1 is reported as a pseudogene. CDR3 length: 14 amino acids. CDR3 nucleotide sequence: TGTGCCAGCAGCGACGGACTGAAACAAGAGACCCAGTACTTC. Its translation: CASSDGLKQETQYF.

The V and J genes are TRBV18 and TRBJ1-1; D is uncertain. The CDR3 runs 15 residues. Germline V gene sequence: CDR1 KGHSH, CDR2 LQKENI. The V and J ends lost 3 bases and 4 bases respectively, with 15 bases between them. CDR3 region: CASSPRQAQATEAFF. For the CDR3, the DNA is TGTGCCAGCTCACCCAGGCAAGCTCAGGCCACTGAAGCTTTCTTT.